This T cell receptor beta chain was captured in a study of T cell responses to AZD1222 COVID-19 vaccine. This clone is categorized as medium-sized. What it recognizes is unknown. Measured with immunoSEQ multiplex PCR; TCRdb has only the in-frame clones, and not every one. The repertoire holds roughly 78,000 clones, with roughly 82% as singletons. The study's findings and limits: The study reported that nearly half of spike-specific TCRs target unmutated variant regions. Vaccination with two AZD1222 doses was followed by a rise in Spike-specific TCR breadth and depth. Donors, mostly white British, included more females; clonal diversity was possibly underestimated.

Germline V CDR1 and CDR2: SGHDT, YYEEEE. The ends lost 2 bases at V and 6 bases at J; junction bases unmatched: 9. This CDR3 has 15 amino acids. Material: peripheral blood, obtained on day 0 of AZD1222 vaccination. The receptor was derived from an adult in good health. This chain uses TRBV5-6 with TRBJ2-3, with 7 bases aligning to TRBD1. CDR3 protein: CASSLERGLGDTQYF. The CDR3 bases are TGTGCCAGCAGCTTAGAGAGGGGGCTGGGCGATACGCAGTATTTT.